The 23 T cell receptor beta chains reported below all come from one sample, sequenced in a study of T cell responses to AZD1222 COVID-19 vaccine listed by TCRdb under 2021. Libraries were constructed by the immunoSEQ multiplex PCR assay. The clones in this table, taken by TCRdb from immuneACCESS, are in-frame only. Not every clone is retained; where verified, under half of the shortfall comes from an unresolved V gene, and the cause of the rest is unknown. This sample comprises about 130,000 clones, 70% to 90% of them detected only once. The ten most abundant clones make up 20% to 25% of the sample. This sample's time point label indicates: baseline before first vaccination. The sequenced sample was peripheral blood, obtained on day 0 of AZD1222 vaccination. Receptors were obtained from an adult in good health.

The V gene is TRBV5-1, the J gene TRBJ1-4, with 10 bases lining up with TRBD1. The CDR3 has 14 residues. Germline-derived CDR1 and CDR2 are SGHRS and YFSETQ. V dropped 4 bases and J dropped 8; count of bases not matched to a gene: 5. The CDR3, as DNA: TGCGCCAGCAGCCCGACAGGGGGCGAAGAAAAACTGTTTTTT. The encoded protein is CASSPTGGEEKLFF.

The rearrangement joins TRBV3-1 (or the pseudogene TRBV3-2) to TRBJ2-5, with D possibly matching TRBD1 (5 bases). V was trimmed by 0 bases and J by 4 bases, leaving 18 bases between them. The V gene's germline CDR1 is LGHDT and CDR2 YNNKEL (reference sequence). The CDR3 is made up of 17 amino acids. CDR3 loop: CASSQDLGRVPLETQYF. In DNA form, the CDR3 reads TGTGCCAGCAGCCAAGATCTAGGCAGGGTCCCACTAGAGACCCAGTACTTC.

This chain uses TRBV14 with TRBJ1-1; no definite D call. CDR3 length equals 13 residues. Trimming left V 3 bases short and J 5 bases short, with 10 bases between. CDR1 SGHDN and CDR2 FVKESK come from the germline V gene. The CDR3 coding sequence is TGTGCCAGCAGCCAGGCGGACGCGACTGAAGCTTTCTTT. Translating it yields CASSQADATEAFF.

Here the CDR3 DNA reads TGTGCCAGCAGCTCTAGAGAGGGGCACAATGAGCAGTTCTTC. Encoded protein: CASSSREGHNEQFF. This chain uses TRBV7-2 with TRBJ2-1; D is tentatively TRBD1 or TRBD2 (5 bases each). CDR3 length: 14 amino acids. Germline lookup yields CDR1 SGHTA and CDR2 FQGNSA. Trimming took 4 bases from V and 5 from J, leaving 12 bases between them.

In this sample, this clone turned up once. The chain is built from TRBV7-6 and TRBJ1-2, with unresolved D. The V end was cut by 3 bases, the J end by 2 bases, with 13 bases between. Per the germline V gene, CDR1 is SGHVS and CDR2 is FNYEAQ. The CDR3 consists of 15 residues. The CDR3 coding sequence is TGTGCCAGCAGCTTGGAGGGAGGGTCAAACTATGGCTACACCTTC. This codes for CASSLEGGSNYGYTF. The whole variable domain, filled in from reference TRBV7-6 and TRBJ1-2, reads GAGVSQSPRYKVTKRGQDVALRCDPISGHVSLYWYRQALGQGPEFLTYFNYEAQQDKSGLPNDRFSAERPEGSISTLTIQRTEQRDSAMYRCASSLEGGSNYGYTFGSGTRLTVV.

The chain has TRBV5-6 and TRBJ1-5; possibly TRBD1 for D (6 bases). Germline lookup yields CDR1 SGHDT and CDR2 YYEEEE. CDR3 size: 16 residues. Between the trimmed V and J ends, which lost 4 bases and 0 bases, there was a span of 14 bases. CDR3 protein: CASSQWGATSNQPQHF. The CDR3 bases are TGTGCCAGCAGCCAGTGGGGGGCGACTAGCAATCAGCCCCAGCATTTT.

This chain joins TRBV11-3 and TRBJ2-3; a possible D gene is TRBD2 (7 bases). Trimming removed 8 bases from V and 2 bases from J, with 20 bases in between. Germline V lookup: CDR1 SGHNT, CDR2 YENEEA. The CDR3 spans 16 residues. The CDR3 region is CASSPGDRGATDTQYF. The CDR3 DNA sequence: TGTGCCAGCTCGCCGGGAGACCGGGGGGCCACAGATACGCAGTATTTT.

The chain joins TRBV14 to TRBJ1-2, with TRBD1 identical over 10 bases. The germline V gene has CDR1 SGHDN and CDR2 FVKESK. The CDR3 runs to 14 residues. After removal of 3 bases from V and 2 bases from J, the junction contained 0 bases not matched to a gene. CDR3 DNA sequence: TGTGCCAGCAGCCAGGGACAGGGGAACTATGGCTACACCTTC. Protein product: CASSQGQGNYGYTF. The entire variable domain, with the rest obtained from reference TRBV14 and TRBJ1-2, is as follows: EAGVTQFPSHSVIEKGQTVTLRCDPISGHDNLYWYRRVMGKEIKFLLHFVKESKQDESGMPNNRFLAERTGGTYSTLKVQPAELEDSGVYFCASSQGQGNYGYTFGSGTRLTVV.

The chain links TRBV3-1 (or the pseudogene TRBV3-2) to TRBJ2-7, with D perhaps TRBD2 (5 bases). CDR3 length: 14 residues. Trimming left V 1 base short and J 6 bases short, with 13 bases between. Germline CDR1 is LGHDT and CDR2 is YNNKEL (reference sequence). CDR3 bases: TGTGCCAGCAGCCAAGGGGGAGCAGGAGCCGAGCAGTACTTC. It codes for CASSQGGAGAEQYF.

V and J are TRBV27 and TRBJ2-5; no firm D call. Per germline, CDR1 MNHEY and CDR2 SMNVEV (reference sequence). The V gene lost 4 bases and the J gene lost 3 bases, with 12 bases spanning the gap. This CDR3 spans 14 amino acids. The DNA for the CDR3 is TGTGCCAGCAGTTCGGCTAGTGTTAAAGAGACCCAGTACTTC. Its translation: CASSSASVKETQYF.

As concerns this clone: Additional DNA sequences in this sample encode the identical CDR3. This chain joins TRBV3-1 (or the pseudogene TRBV3-2) and TRBJ1-2, with D perhaps matching TRBD1 (6 bases). Trimming stripped 5 bases from V and 2 bases from J, with 12 bases between. Looked up from germline, CDR1 is LGHDT and CDR2 is YNNKEL (reference sequence). The CDR3 has 14 residues. The chain's CDR3 is CASSEGQTNYGYTF. As DNA, the CDR3 is TGTGCCAGCAGCGAAGGACAGACAAACTATGGCTACACCTTC.

This chain connects TRBV10-3 to TRBJ2-7; D not certain. Germline V CDR1 and CDR2: ENHRY, SYGVKD. This CDR3 is built from 12 residues. With 6 bases removed from V and 3 bases from J, the gap between germline ends came to 9 bases. The CDR3, as DNA: TGTGCCATCAGCTATGACGGCTACGAGCAGTACTTC. Amino acids: CAISYDGYEQYF.

V is TRBV3-1 (or the pseudogene TRBV3-2) and J is TRBJ2-1, with 7 positions matching TRBD2. This CDR3 is 17 amino acids long. V was clipped by 1 base and J by 1 base; unmatched bases: 7. Germline loops: CDR1 LGHDT, CDR2 YNNKEL (reference sequence). The CDR3 reads CASSQGFGGISYNEQFF. CDR3 sequence (DNA): TGTGCCAGCAGCCAAGGGTTCGGGGGGATTTCCTACAATGAGCAGTTCTTC.

This chain links TRBV18 with TRBJ2-7, with 9 bases lining up with TRBD1. The CDR3 has 18 amino acids. The V and J ends lost 3 bases and 5 bases, in that order; junction bases with no gene match: 17. Germline CDR1 reads KGHSH; CDR2 reads LQKENI. Here the CDR3 reads CASSPQTGGFYGIHEQYF. CDR3 DNA: TGTGCCAGCTCACCGCAGACAGGGGGATTCTACGGAATCCACGAGCAGTACTTC.

V and J are TRBV3-1 (or the pseudogene TRBV3-2) and TRBJ1-3; D unclear. The germline gives CDR1 LGHDT, CDR2 YNNKEL (reference sequence). There are 15 residues in the CDR3. The V end lost 0 bases, the J end lost 2 bases, and 8 bases lay between the germline ends. Here the CDR3 reads CASSQDADTGNTIYF. The CDR3 nucleotides read TGTGCCAGCAGCCAAGATGCCGACACTGGAAACACCATATATTTT.

The gene calls are TRBV5-1 and TRBJ2-3; 11 positions agree with TRBD2. V gave up 0 bases and J gave up 6 bases; unmatched junction bases: 12. The CDR3 length is 18 residues. Germline CDR1 reads SGHRS; CDR2 reads YFSETQ. CDR3 nucleotide sequence: TGCGCCAGCAGCTTGGAAGGCTCCCTAGCGGGGGGCCGGGATACGCAGTATTTT. Translation gives CASSLEGSLAGGRDTQYF.

The chain has TRBV7-8 and TRBJ1-3; D uncertain. The V and J ends lost 1 base and 4 bases respectively, with 2 bases between them. CDR3 size: 12 residues. CDR1 is SGHVS and CDR2 is FQNEAQ in the germline V gene. CDR3 in amino acids: CASSLEGNTIYF. The CDR3, as DNA: TGTGCCAGCAGCTTAGAAGGAAACACCATATATTTT.

The genes are TRBV6-4 and TRBJ2-2; D is possibly TRBD1 (5 bases). Germline CDR1 reads MRHNA; CDR2 reads SNTAGT. Between the trimmed V and J ends, which lost 6 bases and 1 base, there was a span of 15 bases. The CDR3 length is 16 residues. DNA of the CDR3: TGTGCCAGCAGCCTGGACATGACCATGAACACCGGGGAGCTGTTTTTT. Protein: CASSLDMTMNTGELFF.

The rearrangement uses TRBV19 and TRBJ1-5, with 9 bases matching TRBD1. V shed 10 bases and J 5 bases; nucleotides not matched to a gene: 6. The V gene's germline CDR1 is LNHDA and CDR2 SQIVND (reference sequence). The CDR3 is 13 amino acids. The CDR3 bases are TGTGCCACCAGGGACAGGGTGGATCAGCCCCAGCATTTT. Translated: CATRDRVDQPQHF.

The chain has TRBV30 and TRBJ1-4; 8 bases match TRBD1. Germline V gene lookup returns CDR1 GTSNPN and CDR2 SVGIG (reference sequence). The CDR3 is 18 amino acids. V shed 0 bases and J 2 bases; nucleotides not matched to a gene: 11. The CDR3, as DNA: TGTGCCTGGAGTGTACCACGGGACAGGTTGGGGACTAATGAAAAACTGTTTTTT. Its translation: CAWSVPRDRLGTNEKLFF.

The chain carries TRBV7-6 and TRBJ2-5, with no clear D. The V end lost 3 bases, the J end lost 5 bases, and 7 bases lay between the germline ends. Germline V gene data show CDR1 as SGHVS and CDR2 as FNYEAQ. The CDR3 contains 12 residues. CDR3 sequence reads: CASSFSLETQYF. The CDR3 DNA sequence: TGTGCCAGCAGCTTTTCCCTGGAGACCCAGTACTTC. Looking up the rest from reference TRBV7-6 and TRBJ2-5 gives the full variable domain: GAGVSQSPRYKVTKRGQDVALRCDPISGHVSLYWYRQALGQGPEFLTYFNYEAQQDKSGLPNDRFSAERPEGSISTLTIQRTEQRDSAMYRCASSFSLETQYFGPGTRLLVL.

The V call is TRBV12-3 or TRBV12-4, the J call TRBJ2-3; D uncertain. This CDR3 is built from 13 residues. V lost 7 bases, J lost 1 base, and 9 bases lay in between. DNA for the CDR3: TGTGCCAGCAACCCCTGGGGCACAGATACGCAGTATTTT. It is translated as CASNPWGTDTQYF.

The J gene is TRBJ2-3, the V gene TRBV7-2, with unresolved D. CDR1 is SGHTA, CDR2 FQGNSA, per germline. Trimming removed 1 base at V and 7 bases at J, with 9 bases between. The CDR3 covers 13 residues. The CDR3 loop is CASSLDHKYTQYF. The CDR3 bases are TGTGCCAGCAGCTTAGACCACAAGTATACGCAGTATTTT.